This T cell receptor (beta chain) stems from a study of T cell changes during pregnancy in multiple sclerosis. Germline V CDR1 and CDR2: SGHRS, YFSETQ. The length of the CDR3 is 15 residues. Trimming took off 0 bases at V and 4 bases at J, with 10 bases between the two ends. Here immunoSEQ multiplex PCR was the method, and the copy in TCRdb shows in-frame clones only, minus some. The repertoire consists of about 73,000 clones, with 92% occurring once and the leading ten covering about 2.8%. The chain uses TRBV5-1 and TRBJ1-4; the D is unclear. Source: peripheral blood, taken in the third trimester of pregnancy. This TCR came from a female donor in good health, enrolled as a control in a pregnancy study. The CDR3 sequence: CASSLGSQVNEKLFF. CDR3 DNA sequence: TGCGCCAGCAGCTTGGGTAGTCAGGTTAATGAAAAACTGTTTTTT.